One TCR beta chain is described in this entry. In this sample, this clonotype turned up many times. Its cognate antigen has yet to be identified. No much larger clone exists at a distance of one base, and base qualities are not known. Clipping removes 6 bases from V and 7 bases from J, with 11 as the unmatched junction base count. From cysteine to phenylalanine, the CDR3 is 15 amino acids long. The CDR3 DNA has 45 bases and is translated from base 1. The germline V gene sets CDR1 to SGHRS and CDR2 to YFSETQ. The TCR beta CDR3 regions were amplified from the RNA transcripts. The first round of RT-PCR for the TCR CDR3 was performed with the HTBI primer set and the Qiagen OneStep RT-PCR kit. A second multiplex PCR round built the libraries, followed by size selection and purification. Libraries were sequenced paired-end with 100 bp reads on an Illumina HiSeq2000. Regarding the original processing steps: SOAPnuke was used to process the raw data, throwing out any read that contained adapters or uncalled bases, had a mean Phred below 15, or lacked an exact constant-primer or identifier match. COPE v1.2.5 was used to merge high-quality paired reads, and clonotypes were defined as unique nucleotide sequences. Clonotypes were aligned to IMGT TRBV, TRBD and TRBJ reference segments using MiTCR v1.1. Only V-J combinations with frequency above 0.0001, covering about 99% of repertoires, were analysed. A TCS score was defined as the ratio of F50 (clonal expansion) to E x V (chaos), with BLOSUM62-based TCRdist applied between CDR3 peptides within each V-J. Welch's t-statistics and random forest reduced roughly 530 V-J features to fewer than 15, which were used in a naive Bayes classifier (R e1071). The public reads were run again by TCRdb, first through fastp at Q25 and then through MiXCR, and only productive beta chains were kept. Here each entry gathers all rows of one CDR3 protein and keeps the most common genes and DNA. Clone size and V and J calls follow TCRdb, not the original study. Counted in this sample were approximately 210,000 distinct CDR3 sequences; 17% of them appeared once. Approximately 50% of the sample lies in the top ten.

The sample comes from a study of T cells in Graves' hyperthyroidism and ophthalmopathy (dated by TCRdb to 2018 to 2020). Regarding the research as a whole: Peripheral blood was sampled at the time of initial diagnosis, prior to any treatment. To identify distinguishing TCR V-J signatures, a discovery cohort of 100 patients was used, comprising approximately 40 with Graves' ophthalmopathy and some 60 with stable Graves' hyperthyroidism. An independent validation cohort of some 18 hyperthyroidism patients and 17 patients who later progressed to ophthalmopathy tested prospective prediction of ophthalmopathy. The 85 to 100 discovery patients were divided at random into training and test sets in a 7:3 ratio. The study also compared thyroid tissue and blood T-cell repertoires from five or six Graves' hyperthyroidism patients. After blood sampling, hyperthyroidism patients were treated with methimazole at a starting dose of 30 mg daily, and ophthalmopathy patients were treated with high-dose intravenous methylprednisolone. The paper describes TCR Vbeta CDR3 sequencing of more than 120 peripheral blood samples, made up of 40 to 45 ophthalmopathy patients, more than 70 hyperthyroidism patients and about 17 progressor patients.

Results and caveats for the whole study, not just this receptor: Ophthalmopathy was separated from stable hyperthyroidism by a 13 V-J signature model, with 85% to 90% sensitivity and 81% to 82% specificity obtained in cross-validation and 80%/75% obtained in testing. Blood samples also contained most of the expanded thyroid clonotypes (frequency above 0.001), which suggests that blood repertoires may reflect thyroid immune responses. Sample size was not statistically predetermined, and blinding of investigators to group allocation was not performed. During validation, the model predicted progression to ophthalmopathy a median of around 7 months ahead of onset, with more than 60% sensitivity and 72.22% specificity.

Stable Graves' hyperthyroidism was defined as the absence of progression to ophthalmopathy over 18 months of follow-up. Hyperthyroidism patients were aged 18 to 65 years and newly diagnosed, with disease duration of less than 2 months. Patients with uncontrolled infections, other autoimmune diseases, pregnancy or lactation were excluded. Clinical symptoms, serum thyroxine and TRAb, thyroid ultrasound, and orbital computed tomography formed the basis for the diagnoses. PBMCs were separated from 10 ml of fresh peripheral blood using Ficoll-Paque density gradient centrifugation. Total RNA was extracted with Trizol reagent, and quality was checked on an Agilent 2100 Bioanalyzer.

This TCR derives from a middle-aged man with Graves' hyperthyroidism. Sequencing used blood. This chain is built from TRBV5-1 and TRBJ2-2, with 8 central nucleotides matching TRBD2. The DNA sequence is TGCGCCAGCAACCCACAAGCGGGAGTGCACGGGGAGCTGTTTTTT. This is translated as CASNPQAGVHGELFF.